These 8 T cell receptor beta chains originate from one sample sequenced in a study of blood T cells in healthy people across ages. For the second PCR, which ran for roughly 7 to 11 cycles, a sample-barcoded 5' primer and a J-beta primer mix were used. TCRdb reanalysed the 5' RACE reads using MiXCR and keeps one entry per CDR3 protein. The table lists about a million distinct CDR3 sequences, approximately 50% of them singletons, with roughly a fifth in the top ten. Sequencing was carried out using blood. These receptors came from a woman aged 60-75 years in good health.

As to this clonotype: One end of the junction is discordant with germline, which a read error may explain. The chain has TRBV12-3 or TRBV12-4 and TRBJ2-1; D is ambiguous. The CDR3 contains 11 residues. The CDR3 DNA follows: TGTGCCAGCAGTTTTTACAATGAGCCGTTCTTC. This gives the protein CASSFYNEPFF.

This rearrangement joins TRBV4-2 to TRBJ2-3, with D hard to call. V was cut by 0 bases and J by 5 bases, with 12 bases left in between. The CDR3 runs 15 residues. CDR1 is LGHNA, CDR2 YNFKEQ, per germline. The CDR3 region has the DNA TGTGCCAGCAGCCAAGAGGCGAGATTGTTAGATACGCAGTATTTT. Amino acid sequence: CASSQEARLLDTQYF.

This clonotype was seen just once. The chain carries TRBV4-2 and TRBJ2-3; D gene unclear. V was trimmed by 0 bases and J by 0 bases, leaving 16 bases between them. There are 18 residues in the CDR3. In germline, CDR1 is LGHNA, CDR2 YNFKEQ. The CDR3 nucleotides read TGTGCCAGCAGCCAAGACCGGCTTACCGGGCCAAGCACAGATACGCAGTATTTT. Translating it yields CASSQDRLTGPSTDTQYF.

V usage is TRBV6-6 and J usage is TRBJ2-3; perhaps TRBD2 as D (5 bases). V lost 6 bases, J lost 8 bases, and 12 bases lay in between. The CDR3 length is 12 residues. Germline V CDR1 and CDR2: MNHNY, SVGAGI (reference sequence). The CDR3 protein is CASRTIRGTQYF. CDR3 DNA: TGTGCCAGCAGAACCATCCGGGGTACGCAGTATTTT.

This clonotype appeared a few times. The V gene is TRBV20-1, the J gene TRBJ2-1; 10 bases are a match to TRBD2. Germline loops: CDR1 DFQATT, CDR2 SNEGSKA (reference sequence). The V segment lost 5 bases and the J segment 5 bases; nucleotides outside the gene matches: 9. The CDR3 contains 15 residues. The chain's CDR3 is CSAWTSGGRNNEQFF. CDR3 DNA: TGCAGTGCTTGGACTAGCGGAGGCAGAAACAATGAGCAGTTCTTC.

The genes are TRBV29-1 and TRBJ2-7; 8 bases align to TRBD2. This CDR3 is built from 15 residues. From germline, CDR1 is SQVTM and CDR2 ANQGSEA. The ends lost 2 bases at V and 7 bases at J; junction bases unmatched: 13. CDR3 region: CSVETPAGVGREQYF. DNA of the CDR3: TGCAGCGTTGAAACCCCAGCGGGAGTAGGAAGGGAGCAGTACTTC.

The V gene is TRBV4-1, the J gene TRBJ2-1; 8 nucleotides match TRBD2. With V trimmed by 4 bases and J by 3 bases, 8 bases remained unmatched. CDR1 and CDR2 from the germline V gene are MGHRA and YSYEKL. The CDR3 spans 16 residues. The CDR3 here is CASSRTLLADYNEQFF. The CDR3 DNA sequence: TGCGCCAGCAGCCGAACTCTACTAGCGGACTACAATGAGCAGTTCTTC.

The chain couples TRBV6-2 or TRBV6-3 to TRBJ1-5; TRBD1 matches 8 bases. Germline CDR1 is MNHEY and CDR2 is SVGEGT. J lost 4 bases, V lost 7 bases, and 6 bases had no gene match. The CDR3 runs to 14 residues. CDR3 bases: TGTGCCAGCACCACCGGGACAGGTAATCAGCCCCAGCATTTT. This codes for CASTTGTGNQPQHF.